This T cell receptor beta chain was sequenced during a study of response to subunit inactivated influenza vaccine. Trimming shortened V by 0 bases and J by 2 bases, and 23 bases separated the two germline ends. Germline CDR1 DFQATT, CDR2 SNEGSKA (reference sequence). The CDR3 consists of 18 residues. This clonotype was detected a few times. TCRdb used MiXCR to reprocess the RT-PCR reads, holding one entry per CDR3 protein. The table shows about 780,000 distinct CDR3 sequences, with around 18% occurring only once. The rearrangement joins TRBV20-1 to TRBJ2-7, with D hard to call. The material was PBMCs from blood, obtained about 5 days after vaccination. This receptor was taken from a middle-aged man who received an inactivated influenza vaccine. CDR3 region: CSARDALLAARGPYEQYF. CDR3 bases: TGCAGTGCTAGAGATGCCTTGCTTGCGGCCCGCGGTCCCTACGAGCAGTACTTC.